Below, 9 T cell receptor beta chains from the same sample are listed, as sequenced in a study of molecular identifiers for immune sequencing clone quantification. TCRdb re-analysed the PCR reads in MiXCR, keeping a single row per CDR3 protein. The repertoire holds 300,000 to 350,000 distinct CDR3 sequences, with over 20% as singletons. Sequencing used naive CD8+ T cells from blood, with Jurkat cell RNA spiked in. The subset: FACS-sorted CD8+CD4-CCR7+CD45RA+ naive T cells. These TCRs come from a human donor in good health. Some libraries in this study had Jurkat cell RNA spiked in.

The table lists this clonotype with a few counts. The chain recombines TRBV6-1 with TRBJ2-1; maybe TRBD1 (6 bases). Looked up from germline, CDR1 is MNHNS and CDR2 is SASEGT. The CDR3 is made up of 14 amino acids. Between the trimmed V and J ends, which lost 6 bases and 4 bases, there was a span of 13 bases. The CDR3 loop is CASRTGLAYNEQFF. CDR3 nucleotides: TGTGCCAGCAGAACAGGGTTAGCTTACAATGAGCAGTTCTTC.

This clonotype was observed many times. Written as DNA, the CDR3 is TGTGCCAGCAGTCCACAGCCTAGGGCAGATACGCAGTATTTT. Amino acid sequence: CASSPQPRADTQYF. The chain couples TRBV13 to TRBJ2-3; no firm D call. This CDR3 is built from 14 residues. Germline loops: CDR1 PRHDT, CDR2 FYEKMQ (reference sequence). The V end lost 6 bases, the J end lost 4 bases, and 14 bases lay between the germline ends.

This clonotype was seen repeatedly, ten times or more. The genes are TRBV20-1 and TRBJ1-6; D gene ambiguous. The CDR3 loop spans 14 amino acids. V was trimmed by 6 bases and J by 7 bases, leaving 16 bases between them. Per germline, CDR1 DFQATT and CDR2 SNEGSKA (reference sequence). CDR3 loop: CSATSDRGNSPLHF. CDR3 DNA sequence: TGCAGTGCCACCTCCGACCGAGGGAATTCACCCCTCCACTTT.

This clonotype was found a few times. One end of the junction varies from germline; a read error may be responsible. The V call is TRBV4-3, the J call TRBJ2-7, with TRBD1 matching over 10 bases. CDR3 size: 17 residues. Germline V lookup: CDR1 LGHNA, CDR2 YSLEER. The CDR3 bases are TGCGCCAGCAGCGGACTTTATAGGACAGGGGGGAGCTACGGGCAGTACTTC. Its protein is CASSGLYRTGGSYGQYF.

The V call is TRBV28, the J call TRBJ2-5; D unresolved. CDR3 length: 15 residues. Germline V gene lookup returns CDR1 MDHEN and CDR2 SYDVKM. V was cut by 5 bases and J by 5 bases, with 18 bases left in between. Written as DNA, the CDR3 is TGTGCCAGCAGTAAACGGGCCTGGTCGTTGGAGACCCAGTACTTC. Protein product: CASSKRAWSLETQYF.

The table lists this clonotype with many counts. J is TRBJ1-1 and V is TRBV28; D is perhaps TRBD1 (6 bases). V lost 6 bases and J 4 bases, leaving 18 bases between the germline ends. Germline lookup yields CDR1 MDHEN and CDR2 SYDVKM. The length of the CDR3 is 15 residues. CDR3 loop: CASRPDSPRSTEAFF. CDR3 DNA: TGTGCCAGCAGACCGGACAGCCCCAGGTCCACTGAAGCTTTCTTT.

J is TRBJ2-1 and V is TRBV4-2; TRBD2 agrees at 11 bases. Unmatched junction bases numbered 12, after V lost 4 bases and J lost 4 bases. This CDR3 region has 18 residues. CDR1 and CDR2 from the germline V gene are LGHNA and YNFKEQ. CDR3 sequence: CASSPEVVAGGLYNEQFF. DNA of the CDR3: TGTGCCAGCAGCCCAGAGGTAGTAGCGGGAGGGCTATACAATGAGCAGTTCTTC.

This clonotype was recorded at least ten times. This chain connects TRBV29-1 to TRBJ2-7, with 7 bases aligning to TRBD1. The J segment lost 3 bases and the V segment lost 6 bases, leaving 5 bases of the junction unmatched. The V gene's germline CDR1 is SQVTM and CDR2 ANQGSEA. The CDR3 has 12 residues. The CDR3 protein is CSVTGILYEQYF. The CDR3 bases are TGCAGCGTGACAGGGATCCTCTACGAGCAGTACTTC.

The table lists this clonotype with a few counts. The CDR3 reads CSVESRTGSTSYEQYF. The DNA for the CDR3 is TGCAGCGTTGAAAGCCGGACAGGGTCCACCTCCTACGAGCAGTACTTC. The V call is TRBV29-1, the J call TRBJ2-7; 8 bases map to TRBD1. V shed 2 bases and J 0 bases; nucleotides not matched to a gene: 9. In germline, CDR1 is SQVTM, CDR2 ANQGSEA. This CDR3 has 16 amino acids.